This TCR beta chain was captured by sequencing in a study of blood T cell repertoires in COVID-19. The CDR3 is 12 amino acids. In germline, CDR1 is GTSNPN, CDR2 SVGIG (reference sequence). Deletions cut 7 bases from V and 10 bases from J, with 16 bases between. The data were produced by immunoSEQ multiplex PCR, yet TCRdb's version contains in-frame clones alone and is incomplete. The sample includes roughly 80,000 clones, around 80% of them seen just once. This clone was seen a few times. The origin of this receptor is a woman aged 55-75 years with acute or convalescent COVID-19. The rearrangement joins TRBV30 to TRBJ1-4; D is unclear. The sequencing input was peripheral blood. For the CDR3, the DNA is TGTGCCTACTGGCCGGGGTCGGGAAAACTGTTTTTT. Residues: CAYWPGSGKLFF.